These 20 T cell receptor beta chains share one sample of origin, sequenced in a study of T cells in tumors after PD-1 blockade. TCRdb keeps only in-frame clones here, not all; method: immunoSEQ multiplex PCR. The table shows fewer than 35,000 clones, with approximately 78% occurring only once. The sample was PBMCs, taken before anti-PD-1 treatment. The receptor set was obtained from a human donor with basal cell carcinoma.

The chain employs TRBV18 and TRBJ2-3, with a tentative D call TRBD1 (7 bases). The germline V gene has CDR1 KGHSH and CDR2 LQKENI. V shed 4 bases and J shed 4 bases, with 18 bases lying between them. The CDR3 is made up of 16 amino acids. CDR3 loop: CASSRSAGQKSDTQYF. CDR3 coding DNA: TGTGCCAGCTCACGGAGCGCGGGACAGAAATCAGATACGCAGTATTTT.

This clone was found a few times. The chain couples TRBV14 to TRBJ2-1; no clear D. V lost 4 bases, J lost 6 bases, and 4 bases lay in between. Germline values: CDR1 SGHDN, CDR2 FVKESK. CDR3 length: 11 amino acids. The CDR3 here is CASSLLNEQFF. The DNA for the CDR3 is TGTGCCAGCAGCCTACTCAATGAGCAGTTCTTC.

The genes are TRBV7-2 and TRBJ1-1, with 8 bases that match TRBD1. The germline V gene has CDR1 SGHTA and CDR2 FQGNSA. Trimming took 5 bases from V and 1 from J; bases not matched to a gene: 6. This CDR3 is built from 15 residues. The chain's CDR3 is CASSVTGTGNTEAFF. The CDR3 DNA reads as TGTGCCAGCAGCGTTACCGGGACAGGGAACACTGAAGCTTTCTTT.

Points on this clone: The junction departs from germline at one end; a sequencing error may be responsible. The chain recombines TRBV6-5 with TRBJ1-3; D possibly corresponds to TRBD1 (5 bases). This CDR3 comprises 14 residues. Germline CDR1 and CDR2: MNHEY and SVGAGI. CDR3 protein: CASSPGTPGNTIYF. The DNA for the CDR3 is TGTGCCAGCAGCCCCGGGACCCCTGGGAACACCATATATTTT.

The chain uses TRBV3-1 (or the pseudogene TRBV3-2) and TRBJ1-1, with 9 positions matching TRBD1. The CDR3 sequence is 16 residues long. Trimming cost V 0 bases and J 9 bases; bases outside gene matches: 11. Germline CDR1 is LGHDT and CDR2 is YNNKEL (reference sequence). The CDR3, as DNA: TGTGCCAGCAGCCAAGATGTTACAGGGGGCCGGCCTAAAGCTTTCTTT. Amino acids: CASSQDVTGGRPKAFF.

This clone appeared once. This chain uses TRBV9 with TRBJ2-5; no reliable D call. Trimming took off 0 bases at V and 0 bases at J, with 9 bases between the two ends. This CDR3 spans 15 amino acids. Germline V CDR1 and CDR2: SGDLS, YYNGEE. In DNA form, the CDR3 reads TGTGCCAGCAGCGTAGATTCCGAGCACCAAGAGACCCAGTACTTC. Its protein is CASSVDSEHQETQYF. Using reference TRBV9 and TRBJ2-5 for the parts outside the CDR3, the full variable domain is DSGVTQTPKHLITATGQRVTLRCSPRSGDLSVYWYQQSLDQGLQFLIQYYNGEERAKGNILERFSAQQFPDLHSELNLSSLELGDSALYFCASSVDSEHQETQYFGPGTRLLVL.

Many counts were recorded for this clone. This chain connects TRBV6-2 or TRBV6-3 to TRBJ1-1; D gene unclear. Trimming stripped 4 bases from V and 1 base from J, with 10 bases between. CDR3 length equals 14 residues. From germline, CDR1 is MNHEY and CDR2 SVGEGT. DNA for the CDR3: TGTGCCAGCAGTTCCACTTACTCGAACACTGAAGCTTTCTTT. Its translation is CASSSTYSNTEAFF.

This clone was observed a few times. The genes are TRBV7-2 and TRBJ1-6, with D unresolved. Trimming pared 1 base from V and 10 bases from J, leaving 14 bases between. The CDR3 totals 15 residues. The germline CDR1 and CDR2 sequences are SGHTA and FQGNSA. The CDR3 reads CASSLEHPANSPLHF. The CDR3 DNA reads as TGTGCCAGCAGCTTAGAGCATCCAGCTAACTCACCCCTCCACTTT.

This chain joins TRBV28 and TRBJ1-5; tentatively, D is TRBD1 (5 bases). Germline lookup yields CDR1 MDHEN and CDR2 SYDVKM. This CDR3 contains 16 residues. The V end was cut by 3 bases, the J end by 4 bases, with 16 bases between. In nucleotides, the CDR3 is TGTGCCAGCAGTTTGGGTTTGGGGCAGGGAAATCAGCCCCAGCATTTT. It translates to CASSLGLGQGNQPQHF.

This clone has just a few counts. The chain is built from TRBV7-2 and TRBJ1-6, with D perhaps TRBD1 (5 bases). This CDR3 region has 17 residues. Trimming cost V 5 bases and J 2 bases, with 16 bases left between them. Germline CDR1 and CDR2: SGHTA and FQGNSA. CDR3 in amino acids: CASSRNGGSAYNSPLHF. For the CDR3, the DNA is TGTGCCAGCAGCCGCAATGGGGGGAGTGCCTATAATTCACCCCTCCACTTT.

The rearrangement uses TRBV18 and TRBJ2-1; 13 bases line up with TRBD2. The V segment lost 0 bases and the J segment 7 bases; nucleotides outside the gene matches: 3. In germline, CDR1 is KGHSH, CDR2 LQKENI. The CDR3 has 16 residues. CDR3 sequence (DNA): TGTGCCAGCTCACCACCGGTACTAGCGGGAGGGAATGAGCAGTTCTTC. Translated: CASSPPVLAGGNEQFF. Using reference TRBV18 and TRBJ2-1 for the parts outside the CDR3, the full variable domain is NAGVMQNPRHLVRRRGQEARLRCSPMKGHSHVYWYRQLPEEGLKFMVYLQKENIIDESGMPKERFSAEFPKEGPSILRIQQVVRGDSAAYFCASSPPVLAGGNEQFFGPGTRLTVL.

The chain carries TRBV2 and TRBJ2-3; 9 nucleotides align to TRBD1. Looked up from germline, CDR1 is SNHLY and CDR2 is FYNNEI. This CDR3 comprises 14 residues. Germline trimming cut 6 bases from V and 1 base from J; bases unmatched to any gene: 2. CDR3 DNA: TGTGCCAGCAGACGGACAGGGGGCACAGATACGCAGTATTTT. This encodes CASRRTGGTDTQYF.

The V gene is TRBV10-3, the J gene TRBJ1-5; TRBD1 is a possible D gene (5 bases). Per the germline V gene, CDR1 is ENHRY and CDR2 is SYGVKD. The CDR3 loop spans 17 amino acids. V shed 2 bases and J shed 2 bases, with 16 bases lying between them. In DNA form, the CDR3 reads TGTGCCATCAGTGAGGGGGTAGGGGAATTAGGCAATCAGCCCCAGCATTTT. Amino acids: CAISEGVGELGNQPQHF.

The rearrangement joins TRBV4-3 to TRBJ2-5; TRBD1 matches 7 bases. V was clipped by 4 bases and J by 5 bases; unmatched bases: 4. CDR1 and CDR2 (germline): LGHNA, YSLEER. This CDR3 contains 13 residues. The DNA of the CDR3 is TGCGCCAGCAGCCCCTCGACAGGGGAGACCCAGTACTTC. It codes for CASSPSTGETQYF.

The chain has TRBV30 and TRBJ1-6, with TRBD1 identical over 9 bases. The J segment lost 13 bases and the V segment lost 3 bases, leaving 7 bases of the junction unmatched. Germline V gene data show CDR1 as GTSNPN and CDR2 as SVGIG (reference sequence). CDR3 length: 13 amino acids. The CDR3 region has the DNA TGTGCCTGGAGCGCAGGGACAGGGTACCCCCTCCACTTT. Protein: CAWSAGTGYPLHF. Combining the CDR3 with reference TRBV30 and TRBJ1-6 gives the whole variable domain SQTIHQWPATLVQPVGSPLSLECTVEGTSNPNLYWYRQAAGRGLQLLFYSVGIGQISSEVPQNLSASRPQDRQFILSSKKLLLSDSGFYLCAWSAGTGYPLHFGNGTRLTVT.

The V call is TRBV4-1, the J call TRBJ2-1; 7 nucleotides line up with TRBD2. The CDR3 is made up of 16 amino acids. Germline V CDR1 and CDR2: MGHRA, YSYEKL. V shed 4 bases, J shed 5 bases, and the junction held 11 bases outside the gene matches. CDR3 in DNA: TGCGCCAGCAGCCGGGGAGGACTAGTTCTAAACAATGAGCAGTTCTTC. Protein sequence: CASSRGGLVLNNEQFF.

DNA for the CDR3: TGTGCCAGCAGCAAACGGGCTAGCGGGCGTTCCTACGAGCAGTACTTC. Translation: CASSKRASGRSYEQYF. This chain connects TRBV13 to TRBJ2-7; the match to TRBD2 covers 8 bases. The length of the CDR3 is 16 residues. V lost 5 bases and J lost 1; bases outside the gene matches: 10. CDR1 and CDR2 (germline): PRHDT, FYEKMQ (reference sequence).

This clone showed up just a few times. The V gene is TRBV5-1, the J gene TRBJ2-3; unclear D gene. This CDR3 has 14 residues. V was pared by 0 bases and J by 0 bases, with 5 bases between. CDR1 is SGHRS, CDR2 YFSETQ, per germline. The CDR3 nucleotides are TGCGCCAGCAGCTTGGTAGGGAGCACAGATACGCAGTATTTT. Amino acids: CASSLVGSTDTQYF. Complete variable domain (other parts from reference TRBV5-1 and TRBJ2-3): KAGVTQTPRYLIKTRGQQVTLSCSPISGHRSVSWYQQTPGQGLQFLFEYFSETQRNKGNFPGRFSGRQFSNSRSEMNVSTLELGDSALYLCASSLVGSTDTQYFGPGTRLTVL.

In DNA form, the CDR3 reads TGTGCCAGCAGCTTAGGACTAGCAAGTGGTGAGCAGTTCTTC. Translating it yields CASSLGLASGEQFF. This chain links TRBV7-2 with TRBJ2-1; 7 nucleotides line up with TRBD2. The CDR3 sequence is 14 residues long. After removal of 1 base from V and 9 bases from J, the junction contained 6 bases not matched to a gene. CDR1 and CDR2 (germline): SGHTA, FQGNSA.

The chain employs TRBV2 and TRBJ2-3, with 11 positions matching TRBD2. Germline V gene lookup returns CDR1 SNHLY and CDR2 FYNNEI. This CDR3 region has 16 residues. Trimming removed 7 bases from V and 4 bases from J; junction bases left unmatched: 10. The CDR3 bases are TGTGCCAGCAACCCGCTTAGCGGGGGGGCCGCAGATACGCAGTATTTT. Its protein is CASNPLSGGAADTQYF.